This is a list of T cell receptor beta chains from one sample in a study. Measured with immunoSEQ multiplex PCR; TCRdb has only the in-frame clones, and not every one. The sample records around 50,000 clones, approximately 95% being singletons. Input material: PBMCs. The receptors were sampled from a man aged 40-50 years with rheumatoid arthritis. Each CDR3 is given with its conserved first and last residue. A D gene is named only where the DNA matches it firmly. Part of the rows lack a size; the others show once, few, many or a class for expanded clones.

>-|TRBJ2-5|-|TRBV24-1
TGTGCCACCAGTGATTTGCGGGTGCGGGAGACCCAGTACTTC
CATSDLRVRETQYF
>-|TRBJ2-5|-|TRBV14
TGTGCCAGCAGCCAAGATGGCGCGGGGAGCCAAGAGACCCAGTACTTC
CASSQDGAGSQETQYF
>-|TRBJ1-4|-|TRBV7-9
TGTGCCAGCAGCTCGGCGGGTAGGGTGGGTGAAAAACTGTTTTTT
CASSSAGRVGEKLFF
>TRBD1|TRBJ1-6|-|TRBV9
TGTGCCAGCAGCCGGACAGGGAATAATTCACCCCTCCACTTT
CASSRTGNNSPLHF
>-|TRBJ1-4|once|TRBV9
TGTGCCAGCAGCGCCCGATACGGACTACCTCTGTTTTTT
CASSARYGLPLFF
>-|TRBJ1-6|once|TRBV27
TGTGCCAGCAGTTTAATGTATAATTCACCCCTCCACTTT
CASSLMYNSPLHF
>-|TRBJ2-5|-|TRBV5-1
TGCGCCAGCAGCTTGGACCGCGAGGAGTACTTC
CASSLDREEYF
>-|TRBJ2-1|-|TRBV11-3
TGTGCCAGCAGCTTAGGCGGGCTAGGCCTGTACAATGAGCAGTTCTTC
CASSLGGLGLYNEQFF
>-|TRBJ2-7|-|TRBV7-8
TGTGCCAGCAGCTTAAACGAGTTGGAGTACGAGCAGTACTTC
CASSLNELEYEQYF
>-|TRBJ1-1|-|TRBV18
TGTGCCAGCTCACCTCAGGGGCTGGGCACTGAAGCTTTCTTT
CASSPQGLGTEAFF
>-|TRBJ2-2|-|TRBV28
TGTGCCAGCAGTTTGGGGACCCTCACCGGGGAGCTGTTTTTT
CASSLGTLTGELFF
>TRBD2|TRBJ2-3|-|TRBV6-1
TGTGCCAGCAGTGGGGACTTTAGCGGGATGGCCACAGATACGCAGTATTTT
CASSGDFSGMATDTQYF
>-|TRBJ2-2|-|TRBV6-5
TGTGCCAGCAGTTCCCCCCTAGGGACCAACACCGGGGAGCTGTTTTTT
CASSSPLGTNTGELFF
>-|TRBJ1-1|-|TRBV6-5
TGTGCCAGTGGCATGAAGGGGAACACTGAAGCTTTCTTT
CASGMKGNTEAFF
>TRBD1|TRBJ1-5|once|TRBV27
TGTGCCAGCAGTTTAGGGCAGGGGGTCAATCAGCCCCAGCATTTT
CASSLGQGVNQPQHF
>-|TRBJ2-7|-|TRBV6-5
TGTGCCACGGAGCGGACAGACTCCTACGAGCAGTACTTC
CATERTDSYEQYF
>TRBD1|TRBJ1-4|-|TRBV6-5
TGTGCCAGCAGGAACACCGGGACAGGCGAAAAACTGTTTTTT
CASRNTGTGEKLFF
>-|TRBJ2-7|-|TRBV14
TGTGCCAGCAGCCTGGGCTACGAGCAGTACTTC
CASSLGYEQYF
>TRBD1|TRBJ2-3|once|TRBV18
TGTGCCAGCTCACCGGCGGGACAGGGAGAGGATACGCAGTATTTT
CASSPAGQGEDTQYF
>TRBD2|TRBJ2-2|once|TRBV5-5
TGTGCCAGCAGCTTGGTGACTAGCGGGAACACCGGGGAGCTGTTTTTT
CASSLVTSGNTGELFF
>-|TRBJ1-1|-|TRBV27
TGTGCCAGCAGTTTTGGGGTGGGGTCCATGAACACTGAAGCTTTCTTT
CASSFGVGSMNTEAFF
>-|TRBJ1-2|-|TRBV20-1
TGCAGTGCTAGTTTCGTAGGGAGGTCTGGCTACACCTTC
CSASFVGRSGYTF
>TRBD1|TRBJ2-2|-|TRBV7-3
TGTGCCAGCAGCTTAACACCCCTTCGGACAGGGGCTACGGCCGGGGAGCTGTTTTTT
CASSLTPLRTGATAGELFF
>-|TRBJ2-1|-|TRBV27
TGTGCCAGCAGTTTATCGCTGGGGAGTAAGAGCTCCTACAATGAGCAGTTCTTC
CASSLSLGSKSSYNEQFF
>TRBD1|TRBJ2-7|-|TRBV9
TGTGCCAGCAGCGCGTGGCAGGGGGCCCACGAGCAGTACTTC
CASSAWQGAHEQYF
>-|TRBJ2-3|-|TRBV9
TGTGCCAGCAGCGGAGGCTTAGCTAGCACAGATACGCAGTATTTT
CASSGGLASTDTQYF
>-|TRBJ2-7|-|TRBV10-3
TGTGCCATCAGTGCGGGTGGATCCTACGAGCAGTACTTC
CAISAGGSYEQYF
>TRBD1|TRBJ2-2|-|TRBV19
TGTGCCAGTAGTTTCGGAACCGGGACAGGGCACACCGGGGAGCTGTTTTTT
CASSFGTGTGHTGELFF
>TRBD2|TRBJ2-2|-|TRBV24-1
TGTGCCACCAGTGAAGTGGGACTAGCGAGGTCCGGGGAGCTGTTTTTT
CATSEVGLARSGELFF
>TRBD1|TRBJ2-7|-|TRBV30
TGTGCCTGGAGTGGGGACAGGGGGATTTACGAGCAGTACTTC
CAWSGDRGIYEQYF
>-|TRBJ2-7|once|TRBV30
TGTGCCTGGAGTTACAGGGTCGAGCAGTACTTC
CAWSYRVEQYF
>-|TRBJ1-1|-|TRBV19
TGTGCCAGTAGTAGACGGCAGGTACACACTGAAGCTTTCTTT
CASSRRQVHTEAFF
>-|TRBJ1-1|-|TRBV30
TGTGCCTGGAGTGCGAAGGGTGGCACTGAAGCTTTCTTT
CAWSAKGGTEAFF
>TRBD1|TRBJ1-5|-|TRBV19
TGTGCCAGTAACCTACTACAGGGGACGCGCAATCAGCCCCAGCATTTT
CASNLLQGTRNQPQHF
>-|TRBJ2-7|-|TRBV7-8
TGTGCCAGCAGCTTAACTGATTCCTACGAGCAGTACTTC
CASSLTDSYEQYF
>TRBD1|TRBJ1-1|-|TRBV18
TGTGCCAGCTCAAGGGACAGGCAAATGAACACTGAAGCTTTCTTT
CASSRDRQMNTEAFF
>-|TRBJ1-2|-|TRBV6-4
TGTGCCAGCAGTGTTGACCCTGCGTCCCCCTATGGCTACACCTTC
CASSVDPASPYGYTF
>-|TRBJ2-2|-|TRBV7-2
TGTGCCAGCAGCTTAGCAGGGGGCACCGGGGAGCTGTTTTTT
CASSLAGGTGELFF
>-|TRBJ1-3|-|TRBV6-5
TGTGCCAGCAGTTACGTGTGGTCCAGGGCTGGAAACACCATATATTTT
CASSYVWSRAGNTIYF
>-|TRBJ2-3|once|TRBV5-5
TGTGCCAGCAGCCGACCCGGGGCCAGCACAGATACGCAGTATTTT
CASSRPGASTDTQYF
>TRBD1|TRBJ1-1|-|TRBV5-1
TGCGCCAGCAGCGGATTGGACAGGGGTAGGGTAGCTTTCTTT
CASSGLDRGRVAFF
>-|TRBJ1-5|few|TRBV18
TGTGCCAGCTCACCTCCCAATCAGCCCCAGCATTTT
CASSPPNQPQHF
>-|TRBJ2-5|-|TRBV30
TGTGCCTGGAGTTTAGGGGACCAAGAGACCCAGTACTTC
CAWSLGDQETQYF
>TRBD1|TRBJ2-7|-|TRBV2
TGTGCCAGCAGTGAACGAAAGACAGGGAGTGGGGAGCAGTACTTC
CASSERKTGSGEQYF
>TRBD1|TRBJ2-5|-|TRBV7-9
TGTGCCAGCAGCAAGGGGACAGGGAGGGAGACCCAGTACTTC
CASSKGTGRETQYF
>TRBD2|TRBJ2-5|-|TRBV7-9
TGTGCCAGCAGCTTTCGGCCTAGCGGGAAGCAAGAGACCCAGTACTTC
CASSFRPSGKQETQYF
>-|TRBJ2-7|-|TRBV3-1/TRBV3-2
TGTGCCAGCAGCCAATGGGTTAGACCGGGGACCTACGAGCAGTACTTC
CASSQWVRPGTYEQYF
>-|TRBJ2-3|-|TRBV5-4
TGTGCCACCGAATTTAGGGGCAGGGCAGATACGCAGTATTTT
CATEFRGRADTQYF
>-|TRBJ1-5|-|TRBV27
TGTGCCAGCAGTGCAAACTCAGGGAGATGGGACAATCAGCCCCAGCATTTT
CASSANSGRWDNQPQHF
>-|TRBJ2-3|-|TRBV29-1
TGCAGCGTTGTTCCGCCAGGGAGCACAGATACGCAGTATTTT
CSVVPPGSTDTQYF
>-|TRBJ2-7|-|TRBV11-3
TGTGCCAGCAGCCACAGCTCGGGGGAGCAGTACTTC
CASSHSSGEQYF
>TRBD2|TRBJ2-7|-|TRBV18
TGTGCCAGCTCACGGGGAACAGCGGGAGAGGTGTACGAGCAGTACTTC
CASSRGTAGEVYEQYF
>-|TRBJ1-2|-|TRBV5-8
TGTGCCAGCAGCTTGACTGACAGCTTTTTCTATGGCTACACCTTC
CASSLTDSFFYGYTF